A selection of T cell receptor beta chains follows, all from one sample in a study of tumor-infiltrating lymphocytes in localized non-small cell lung cancer. Profiled with immunoSEQ multiplex PCR; TCRdb holds only in-frame clones, not every one. This table has around 10,000 clones, approximately 75% appearing once. What was sequenced was lung tumor tissue. These receptors came from a human donor with non-small cell lung cancer. The CDR3 runs from the conserved cysteine through the conserved F or W. Fields, in order: V gene, J gene, D gene, clone size, CDR3 DNA, CDR3 protein. The D gene is left open where the match is weak. Rows may omit the clone size; those that give it use once, few, many or a size class.

TRBV5-6	TRBJ2-1	TRBD2	-	TGTGCCAGCAGCTTGGATGGGACTAGCGGGAGTTCCGGTGAGCAGTTCTTC	CASSLDGTSGSSGEQFF
TRBV19	TRBJ2-1	-	few	TGTGCCAGTAGTAAGACTTCTCTCAATGAGCAGTTCTTC	CASSKTSLNEQFF
TRBV15	TRBJ2-1	TRBD2	-	TGTGCCACCAGCAGACTAGCGGGAGACAATGAGCAGTTCTTC	CATSRLAGDNEQFF
TRBV9	TRBJ1-1	-	-	TGTGCCAGCAGACCTACTGCAGGGCAGAACACTGAAGCTTTCTTT	CASRPTAGQNTEAFF
TRBV7-3	TRBJ2-5	-	-	TGTGCCAGCAGCTTCTCATCCGTGGAGACCCAGTACTTC	CASSFSSVETQYF
TRBV9	TRBJ2-6	-	few	TGTGCCAGCAGCGTAAGGGTGGGGGAACATTGGTCTGGGGCCAACGTCCTGACTTTC	CASSVRVGEHWSGANVLTF
TRBV14	TRBJ2-1	-	-	TGTGCCAGCAGCCAATTGAAGTCTAGCTCCTACAATGAGCAGTTCTTC	CASSQLKSSSYNEQFF
TRBV30	TRBJ2-1	-	-	TGTGCCTGGAGTCGCTTCGGGACTGAGCAGTTCTTC	CAWSRFGTEQFF
TRBV11-2	TRBJ1-1	TRBD1	-	TGTGCCAGCAGCCCAGGGGGACAGTACATGAACACTGAAGCTTTCTTT	CASSPGGQYMNTEAFF
TRBV7-3	TRBJ2-2	-	-	TGTGCCAGCAGTTTGGACAGCACCGGGGAGCTGTTTTTT	CASSLDSTGELFF
TRBV5-4	TRBJ2-5	-	few	TGTGCCAGCAGTTTGACAAAGGTTCGCCAAGAGACCCAGTACTTC	CASSLTKVRQETQYF